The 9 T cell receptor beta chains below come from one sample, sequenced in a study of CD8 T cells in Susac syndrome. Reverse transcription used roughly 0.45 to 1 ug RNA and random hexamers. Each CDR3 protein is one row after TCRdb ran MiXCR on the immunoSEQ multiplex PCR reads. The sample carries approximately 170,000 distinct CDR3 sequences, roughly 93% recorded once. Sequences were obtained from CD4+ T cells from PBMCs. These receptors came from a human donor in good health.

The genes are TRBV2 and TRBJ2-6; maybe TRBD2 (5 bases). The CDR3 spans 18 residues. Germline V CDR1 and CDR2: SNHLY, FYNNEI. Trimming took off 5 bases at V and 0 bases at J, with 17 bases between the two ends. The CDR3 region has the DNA TGTGCCAGCAGTACCATTTGGACGGGAAGCTCTGGGGCCAACGTCCTGACTTTC. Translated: CASSTIWTGSSGANVLTF.

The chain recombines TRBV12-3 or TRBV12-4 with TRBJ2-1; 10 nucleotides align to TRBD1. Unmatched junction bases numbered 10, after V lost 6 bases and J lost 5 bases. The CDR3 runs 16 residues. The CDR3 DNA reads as TGTGCCAGCAGCAATATTGGGACAGGGGTCAACAATGAGCAGTTCTTC. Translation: CASSNIGTGVNNEQFF.

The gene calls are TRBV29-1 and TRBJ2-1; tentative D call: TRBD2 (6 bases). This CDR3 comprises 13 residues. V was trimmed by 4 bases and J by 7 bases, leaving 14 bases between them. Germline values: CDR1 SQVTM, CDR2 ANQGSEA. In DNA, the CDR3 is TGCAGCGTTGTGTTTGCAGGGACTAATGAGCAGTTCTTC. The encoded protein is CSVVFAGTNEQFF.

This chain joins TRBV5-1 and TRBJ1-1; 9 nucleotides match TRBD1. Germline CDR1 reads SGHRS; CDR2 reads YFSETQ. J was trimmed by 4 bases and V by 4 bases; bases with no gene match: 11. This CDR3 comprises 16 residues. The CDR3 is CASSVVRTGEGTEAFF. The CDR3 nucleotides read TGCGCCAGCAGCGTGGTTAGGACAGGGGAGGGCACTGAAGCTTTCTTT. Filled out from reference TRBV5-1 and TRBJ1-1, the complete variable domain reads KAGVTQTPRYLIKTRGQQVTLSCSPISGHRSVSWYQQTPGQGLQFLFEYFSETQRNKGNFPGRFSGRQFSNSRSEMNVSTLELGDSALYLCASSVVRTGEGTEAFFGQGTRLTVV.

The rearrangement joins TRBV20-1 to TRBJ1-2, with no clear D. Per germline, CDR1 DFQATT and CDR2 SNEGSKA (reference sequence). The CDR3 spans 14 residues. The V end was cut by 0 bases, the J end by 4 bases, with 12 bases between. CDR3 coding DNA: TGCAGTGCTAGAGATTCAGGACTGATCTATGGCTACACCTTC. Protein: CSARDSGLIYGYTF.

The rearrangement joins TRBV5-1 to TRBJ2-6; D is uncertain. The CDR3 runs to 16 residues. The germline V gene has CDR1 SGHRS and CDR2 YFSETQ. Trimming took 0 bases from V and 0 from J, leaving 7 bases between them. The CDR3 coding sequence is TGCGCCAGCAGCTTGGATCCCCTCTCTGGGGCCAACGTCCTGACTTTC. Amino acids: CASSLDPLSGANVLTF. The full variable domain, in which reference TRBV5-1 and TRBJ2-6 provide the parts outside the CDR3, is KAGVTQTPRYLIKTRGQQVTLSCSPISGHRSVSWYQQTPGQGLQFLFEYFSETQRNKGNFPGRFSGRQFSNSRSEMNVSTLELGDSALYLCASSLDPLSGANVLTFGAGSRLTVL.

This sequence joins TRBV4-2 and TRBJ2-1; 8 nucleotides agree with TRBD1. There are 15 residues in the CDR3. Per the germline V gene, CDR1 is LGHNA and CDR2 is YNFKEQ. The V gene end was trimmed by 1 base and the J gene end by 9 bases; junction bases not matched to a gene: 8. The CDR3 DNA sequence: TGTGCCAGCAGCCAAGCCGGACAGGGAGGCGGTGAGCAGTTCTTC. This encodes CASSQAGQGGGEQFF.

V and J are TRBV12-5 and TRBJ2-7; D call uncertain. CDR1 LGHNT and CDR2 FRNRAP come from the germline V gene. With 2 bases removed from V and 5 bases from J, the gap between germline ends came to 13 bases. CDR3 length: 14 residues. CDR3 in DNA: TGTGCTAGTGGTTTGCACTCCCGATTTGACGAGCAGTACTTC. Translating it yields CASGLHSRFDEQYF.

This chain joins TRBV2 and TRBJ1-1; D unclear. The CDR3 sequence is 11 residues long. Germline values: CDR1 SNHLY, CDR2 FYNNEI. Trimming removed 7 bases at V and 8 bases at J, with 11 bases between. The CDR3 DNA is TGTGCCAGCACGTCGGATTGGGAAGCTTTCTTT. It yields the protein CASTSDWEAFF.